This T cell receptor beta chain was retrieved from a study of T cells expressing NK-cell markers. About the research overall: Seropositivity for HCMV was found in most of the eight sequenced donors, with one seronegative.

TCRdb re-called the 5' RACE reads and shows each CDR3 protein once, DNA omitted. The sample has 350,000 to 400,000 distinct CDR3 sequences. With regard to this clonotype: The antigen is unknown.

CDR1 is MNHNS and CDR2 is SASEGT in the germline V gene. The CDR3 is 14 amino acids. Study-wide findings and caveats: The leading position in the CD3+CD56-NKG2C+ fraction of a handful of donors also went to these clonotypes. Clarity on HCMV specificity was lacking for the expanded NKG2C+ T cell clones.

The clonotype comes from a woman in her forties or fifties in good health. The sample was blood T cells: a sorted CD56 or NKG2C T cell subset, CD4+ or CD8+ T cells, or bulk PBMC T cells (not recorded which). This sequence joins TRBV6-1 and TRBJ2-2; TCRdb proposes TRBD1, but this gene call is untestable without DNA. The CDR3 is CATREQGSTGELFF.